Below, 10 T cell receptor beta chains from the same sample are listed, as sequenced in a study of cytomegalovirus exposure and HLA in healthy donors. The PCR used 60 Vbeta and 13 Jbeta primers. Clones were sequenced by immunoSEQ multiplex PCR, and TCRdb holds only the in-frame ones, with some missing. The sample records some 110,000 clones, over 60% being singletons. The specimen was PBMCs. The source is a woman aged 35 to 49 in good health and CMV-seropositive.

The V call is TRBV7-2, the J call TRBJ2-4, with 7 bases aligning to TRBD1. Germline V CDR1 and CDR2: SGHTA, FQGNSA. J lost 7 bases, V lost 3 bases, and 3 bases had no gene match. The CDR3 is 13 amino acids. Here the CDR3 reads CASSLDRNNIQYF. The CDR3 bases are TGTGCCAGCAGCTTGGACAGGAACAACATTCAGTACTTC. Drawing the rest from reference TRBV7-2 and TRBJ2-4, the complete variable domain is GAGVSQSPSNKVTEKGKDVELRCDPISGHTALYWYRQSLGQGLEFLIYFQGNSAPDKSGLPSDRFSAERTGGSVSTLTIQRTQQEDSAVYLCASSLDRNNIQYFGAGTRLSVL.

The chain combines TRBV9 with TRBJ2-3, with TRBD2 as a possible D gene (6 bases). Germline assignment: CDR1 SGDLS and CDR2 YYNGEE. The CDR3 has 14 residues. The V end lost 0 bases, the J end lost 3 bases, and 8 bases lay between the germline ends. The CDR3 loop reads CASSVDGGTDTQYF. The CDR3 DNA reads as TGTGCCAGCAGCGTAGACGGGGGTACAGATACGCAGTATTTT. The complete variable domain, with remaining parts taken from reference TRBV9 and TRBJ2-3, reads DSGVTQTPKHLITATGQRVTLRCSPRSGDLSVYWYQQSLDQGLQFLIQYYNGEERAKGNILERFSAQQFPDLHSELNLSSLELGDSALYFCASSVDGGTDTQYFGPGTRLTVL.

This clone was found once. This chain uses TRBV7-2 with TRBJ2-5; 14 bases are shared with TRBD2. The CDR3 spans 15 residues. The germline gives CDR1 SGHTA, CDR2 FQGNSA. V was pared by 7 bases and J by 4 bases, with 5 bases of the junction left unmatched. DNA of the CDR3: TGTGCCAGCAACCGACTAGCGGGGGGGCTAGAGACCCAGTACTTC. This encodes CASNRLAGGLETQYF.

This chain joins TRBV6-1 and TRBJ1-1; 8 positions match TRBD1. CDR1 is MNHNS, CDR2 SASEGT, per germline. This CDR3 has 16 amino acids. Trimming cost V 3 bases and J 6 bases; bases outside gene matches: 12. CDR3 sequence: CASSEDSRQGIPEAFF. The DNA for the CDR3 is TGTGCCAGCAGTGAGGATTCGAGACAGGGGATCCCTGAAGCTTTCTTT.

The rearrangement joins TRBV6-1 to TRBJ1-1; 9 nucleotides line up with TRBD1. The CDR3 is 15 residues long. Per germline, CDR1 MNHNS and CDR2 SASEGT. After removal of 6 bases from V and 1 base from J, the junction contained 6 bases not matched to a gene. For the CDR3, the DNA is TGTGCCAGCAGCGACAGGGGGAGAGAGAACACTGAAGCTTTCTTT. Translation: CASSDRGRENTEAFF.

The DNA for the CDR3 is TGTGCCAGCAGCCCCAGTTCCTACGAGCAGTACTTC. This codes for CASSPSSYEQYF. The rearrangement joins TRBV9 to TRBJ2-7; D gene ambiguous. In germline, CDR1 is SGDLS, CDR2 YYNGEE. CDR3 size: 12 residues. V was trimmed by 4 bases and J by 1 base, leaving 6 bases between them.

This clone was counted a single time. V is TRBV7-6 and J is TRBJ2-6; 11 bases align to TRBD1. V was pared by 8 bases and J by 2 bases, with 8 bases of the junction left unmatched. The CDR3 has 17 residues. Germline CDR1 reads SGHVS; CDR2 reads FNYEAQ. CDR3: CASSPGTGGAGANVLTF. The CDR3 DNA reads as TGTGCCAGCTCTCCCGGGACAGGGGGTGCTGGGGCCAACGTCCTGACTTTC.

V is TRBV4-1 and J is TRBJ1-3, with D unresolved. Trimming took 0 bases from V and 3 from J, leaving 9 bases between them. Germline V gene lookup returns CDR1 MGHRA and CDR2 YSYEKL. The CDR3 has 15 amino acids. The CDR3 here is CASSQDGRVGNTIYF. The CDR3 bases are TGCGCCAGCAGCCAAGATGGGCGGGTTGGAAACACCATATATTTT.

Only a few counts were recorded for this clone. This chain uses TRBV14 with TRBJ2-1; 12 bases are shared with TRBD2. The CDR3 loop spans 17 amino acids. Germline CDR1 SGHDN, CDR2 FVKESK. After removal of 1 base from V and 3 bases from J, the junction contained 4 bases not matched to a gene. In DNA, the CDR3 is TGTGCCAGCAGCCAAGGTGGACTAGCGGGGATCTACAATGAGCAGTTCTTC. Translating gives CASSQGGLAGIYNEQFF.

In its sample, this clone was seen a few times. The chain joins TRBV6-1 to TRBJ1-5; TRBD1 might be the D (5 bases). V gave up 3 bases and J gave up 5 bases, with 11 bases separating them. The germline V gene encodes CDR1 MNHNS and CDR2 SASEGT. The CDR3 has 14 amino acids. CDR3 protein: CASSDGGRHQPQHF. The CDR3 coding sequence is TGTGCCAGCAGTGACGGGGGAAGGCATCAGCCCCAGCATTTT.